One sample yielded the 16 T cell receptor beta chains listed below, sequenced in a study of cytomegalovirus exposure and HLA in healthy donors. Clones were sequenced by immunoSEQ multiplex PCR, and TCRdb holds only the in-frame ones, with some missing. In the table there are approximately 200,000 clones, over 80% of which are singletons. Sequencing used PBMCs. These receptors all come from a woman aged 18-35 years in good health and CMV-seronegative.

The chain couples TRBV2 to TRBJ2-7; perhaps TRBD2 as D (5 bases). Germline V gene lookup returns CDR1 SNHLY and CDR2 FYNNEI. The CDR3 runs 12 residues. V shed 7 bases and J shed 5 bases, with 12 bases lying between them. The DNA for the CDR3 is TGTGCCAGCATGGTATTGGGAGACGAGCAGTACTTC. Its translation is CASMVLGDEQYF. Full variable domain (outside the CDR3, taken from reference TRBV2 and TRBJ2-7): EPEVTQTPSHQVTQMGQEVILRCVPISNHLYFYWYRQILGQKVEFLVSFYNNEISEKSEIFDDQFSVERPDGSNFTLKIRSTKLEDSAMYFCASMVLGDEQYFGPGTRLTVT.

The chain employs TRBV9 and TRBJ2-7, with D unresolved. Per germline, CDR1 SGDLS and CDR2 YYNGEE. The CDR3 loop spans 11 amino acids. The V and J ends lost 3 bases and 4 bases respectively, with 5 bases between them. CDR3 region: CASSDMYEQYF. The CDR3 coding sequence is TGTGCCAGCAGCGATATGTACGAGCAGTACTTC.

The V and J genes are TRBV2 and TRBJ1-3, with D perhaps matching TRBD1 (6 bases). Germline CDR1 and CDR2: SNHLY and FYNNEI. V shed 6 bases and J shed 0 bases, with 9 bases lying between them. This CDR3 region has 14 residues. DNA of the CDR3: TGTGCCAGCAGGGACAGATTCTCTGGAAACACCATATATTTT. This gives the protein CASRDRFSGNTIYF.

Within the sample, this clone is medium-sized. The rearrangement uses TRBV11-2 and TRBJ2-1; TRBD2 is a possible D gene (5 bases). With 6 bases removed from V and 6 bases from J, the gap between germline ends came to 12 bases. Germline CDR1 and CDR2: SGHAT and FQNNGV. The CDR3 runs to 13 residues. In nucleotides, the CDR3 is TGTGCCAGCAGATCTAGCCTCGGCAATGAGCAGTTCTTC. Translation gives CASRSSLGNEQFF.

This chain links TRBV28 with TRBJ1-1, with a tentative D call TRBD1 (6 bases). This CDR3 is built from 13 residues. The V gene's germline CDR1 is MDHEN and CDR2 SYDVKM. Trimming removed 2 bases at V and 6 bases at J, with 10 bases between. For the CDR3, the DNA is TGTGCCAGCAGTTTACGTAACAGGGCTGAAGCTTTCTTT. Translation: CASSLRNRAEAFF.

The chain couples TRBV19 to TRBJ1-1; no clear D gene. V gave up 1 base and J gave up 0 bases, with 9 bases separating them. Germline lookup yields CDR1 LNHDA and CDR2 SQIVND (reference sequence). The CDR3 consists of 15 residues. The CDR3 protein is CASSIVLQMNTEAFF. CDR3 nucleotide sequence: TGTGCCAGTAGTATAGTCTTACAGATGAACACTGAAGCTTTCTTT.

This chain joins TRBV19 and TRBJ1-1, with 12 bases fitting TRBD1. The CDR3 sequence is 13 residues long. Germline V lookup: CDR1 LNHDA, CDR2 SQIVND (reference sequence). V trimming: 6 bases; J trimming: 8 bases; junction bases outside the gene matches: 4. In DNA, the CDR3 is TGTGCCAGTAGCCTCGGGACAGGGGGCGAAGCTTTCTTT. Amino acid sequence: CASSLGTGGEAFF.

The V gene is TRBV11-2, the J gene TRBJ2-5, with TRBD2 identical over 7 bases. The V gene's germline CDR1 is SGHAT and CDR2 FQNNGV. The CDR3 runs 14 residues. Trimming removed 5 bases from V and 1 base from J; junction bases left unmatched: 4. CDR3: CASSPSGIQETQYF. CDR3 in DNA: TGTGCCAGCAGCCCTAGCGGAATCCAAGAGACCCAGTACTTC.

This clone occurred once. J is TRBJ1-1 and V is TRBV4-1; 8 bases map to TRBD1. The J segment lost 5 bases and the V segment lost 0 bases, leaving 17 bases of the junction unmatched. The CDR3 covers 19 residues. Germline CDR1 is MGHRA and CDR2 is YSYEKL. CDR3 sequence (DNA): TGCGCCAGCAGCCAAGATCGTGGGGGCGCGGCAGGGGGCCGGACTGAAGCTTTCTTT. Its protein product is CASSQDRGGAAGGRTEAFF.

The rearrangement links TRBV5-1 to TRBJ1-5; D is perhaps TRBD1 (5 bases). The CDR3 has 18 residues. CDR1 is SGHRS, CDR2 YFSETQ, per germline. Trimming removed 0 bases from V and 6 bases from J, with 22 bases in between. The CDR3 nucleotides are TGCGCCAGCAGCTTGGCTCCCCGGGACTCCGGGGAGAGTCAGCCCCAGCATTTT. Its protein product is CASSLAPRDSGESQPQHF.

The chain carries TRBV28 and TRBJ2-1; possible D gene TRBD1, 5 bases. From germline, CDR1 is MDHEN and CDR2 SYDVKM. This CDR3 spans 13 amino acids. Between the trimmed V and J ends, which lost 8 bases and 9 bases, there was a span of 17 bases. Written as DNA, the CDR3 is TGTGCCAGCCAGGGCAGGGCTTTGGGTGAGCAGTTCTTC. Translation: CASQGRALGEQFF.

CDR3 nucleotides: TGTGCCTATACCAGGGGGCCGATGAACTATGGCTACACCTTC. Its protein is CAYTRGPMNYGYTF. The rearrangement joins TRBV30 to TRBJ1-2, with 8 bases matching TRBD1. Trimming cost V 7 bases and J 2 bases; bases outside gene matches: 9. Germline V CDR1 and CDR2: GTSNPN, SVGIG (reference sequence). The CDR3 sequence is 14 residues long.

This sequence joins TRBV25-1 and TRBJ2-3, with 7 positions matching TRBD1. Germline CDR1 and CDR2: MGHDK and SYGVNS. The V and J ends lost 6 bases and 1 base, in that order; junction bases with no gene match: 7. The CDR3 covers 15 residues. CDR3 region: CASSRIGGGTDTQYF. In nucleotides, the CDR3 is TGTGCCAGCAGCCGAATAGGGGGCGGCACAGATACGCAGTATTTT.

J is TRBJ1-1 and V is TRBV6-5; 7 bases align to TRBD1. CDR3 length: 16 amino acids. CDR1 and CDR2 from the germline V gene are MNHEY and SVGAGI. J gave up 8 bases and V 0 bases, and 12 bases lay outside the gene matches. As DNA, the CDR3 is TGTGCCAGCAGTTACTCGGCCTTTGTACAGGGGATCGAAGCTTTCTTT. Its protein product is CASSYSAFVQGIEAFF.

The J gene is TRBJ2-5, the V gene TRBV4-2, with 9 positions matching TRBD1. The germline V gene has CDR1 LGHNA and CDR2 YNFKEQ. This CDR3 contains 16 residues. The J segment lost 1 base and the V segment lost 0 bases, leaving 3 bases of the junction unmatched. The CDR3 reads CASSQDGQGRQETQYF. For the CDR3, the DNA is TGTGCCAGCAGCCAAGATGGACAGGGGCGCCAAGAGACCCAGTACTTC.

This clone is a singleton in its sample. This chain links TRBV9 with TRBJ1-4, with TRBD1 as a possible D gene (5 bases). The CDR3 has 14 amino acids. Trimming shortened V by 2 bases and J by 7 bases, and 12 bases separated the two germline ends. In germline, CDR1 is SGDLS, CDR2 YYNGEE. Here the CDR3 DNA reads TGTGCCAGCAGCGTCTCCCGCGGGGGTGAAAAACTGTTTTTT. This encodes CASSVSRGGEKLFF. Full variable domain (rest looked up from reference TRBV9 and TRBJ1-4): DSGVTQTPKHLITATGQRVTLRCSPRSGDLSVYWYQQSLDQGLQFLIQYYNGEERAKGNILERFSAQQFPDLHSELNLSSLELGDSALYFCASSVSRGGEKLFFGSGTQLSVL.